This T cell receptor beta chain was observed in a study of identical twins. Study conclusions and caveats: Insertions ran lower in abundant cord blood beta clonotypes, though not in memory repertoires. Twins showed weaker excess sharing in their beta out-of-frame sequences.

Using its own MiXCR run on the 5' RACE reads, TCRdb lists one record per CDR3 protein. In the table there are roughly 260,000 distinct CDR3 sequences, approximately 6.8% of which are singletons. This CDR3 is built from 13 residues. The V gene's germline CDR1 is SGHDT and CDR2 YYEEEE. V was pared by 4 bases and J by 9 bases, with 14 bases between. With no exceptions, donors were healthy Caucasians. This clonotype was observed a handful of times. Its antigen is currently unknown. A further study also used this sample, focusing on yellow fever vaccine responses in identical twins.

The gene calls are TRBV5-6 and TRBJ2-1, with D hard to call. Sequenced input: CD8+ T cells sorted from blood. The TCR sequence derives from a young woman in good health. The CDR3 nucleotides read TGTGCCAGCAGCCCCCCTGTTTGGGGTGAGCAGTTCTTC. Translation: CASSPPVWGEQFF.